This entry lists 8 T cell receptor beta chains sequenced from one sample in a study of control samples from healthy donors and cancer patients. TCRdb keeps only in-frame clones here, not all; method: immunoSEQ multiplex PCR. The data hold some 78,000 clones, with about 89% observed a single time. The material sequenced was blood. The receptors derive from a woman aged 55 to 70 in good health.

This chain uses TRBV5-1 with TRBJ2-7; maybe TRBD1 (8 bases). V shed 0 bases and J shed 7 bases, with 14 bases lying between them. The CDR3 runs to 14 residues. CDR1 is SGHRS, CDR2 YFSETQ, per germline. CDR3 loop: CASSLVGQGGEQYF. The CDR3 DNA sequence: TGCGCCAGCAGCTTGGTAGGACAGGGAGGGGAGCAGTACTTC.

This rearrangement joins TRBV11-2 to TRBJ1-2, with 11 bases matching TRBD1. V lost 4 bases to trimming and J lost 11 bases; unmatched junction nucleotides: 18. Looked up from germline, CDR1 is SGHAT and CDR2 is FQNNGV. The CDR3 consists of 17 residues. The CDR3 reads CASSSLQIRFGTGGYTF. The CDR3 region has the DNA TGTGCCAGCAGCTCACTACAAATTAGGTTCGGGACAGGGGGATACACCTTC.

Only one count was recorded for this clone. CDR3 nucleotide sequence: TGTGCCAGCTCACCCGTAGCGGGAGTGAGCAACTACGAGCAGTACTTC. This translates into CASSPVAGVSNYEQYF. The rearrangement links TRBV18 to TRBJ2-7; 9 bases are shared with TRBD2. Germline V gene lookup returns CDR1 KGHSH and CDR2 LQKENI. V was clipped by 3 bases and J by 3 bases; unmatched bases: 9. This CDR3 has 16 residues. The full variable domain, in which reference TRBV18 and TRBJ2-7 provide the parts outside the CDR3, is NAGVMQNPRHLVRRRGQEARLRCSPMKGHSHVYWYRQLPEEGLKFMVYLQKENIIDESGMPKERFSAEFPKEGPSILRIQQVVRGDSAAYFCASSPVAGVSNYEQYFGPGTRLTVT.

The chain joins TRBV13 to TRBJ2-7, with 10 bases aligning to TRBD2. This CDR3 has 14 amino acids. Germline loops: CDR1 PRHDT, CDR2 FYEKMQ (reference sequence). V was clipped by 6 bases and J by 3 bases; unmatched bases: 5. The CDR3: CASRKRLAGYEQYF. The CDR3 DNA sequence: TGTGCCAGCAGAAAGAGACTAGCGGGCTACGAGCAGTACTTC.

This chain uses TRBV29-1 with TRBJ1-2, with TRBD1 as a possible D gene (6 bases). V was shortened by 5 bases and J by 4 bases, with 14 bases between the two germline ends. This CDR3 has 13 amino acids. Germline V gene lookup returns CDR1 SQVTM and CDR2 ANQGSEA. Here the CDR3 reads CSVTGGAFYGYTF. The DNA for the CDR3 is TGCAGCGTTACGGGGGGGGCTTTCTATGGCTACACCTTC. The entire variable domain, with the rest obtained from reference TRBV29-1 and TRBJ1-2, is as follows: SAVISQKPSRDICQRGTSLTIQCQVDSQVTMMFWYRQQPGQSLTLIATANQGSEATYESGFVIDKFPISRPNLTFSTLTVSNMSPEDSSIYLCSVTGGAFYGYTFGSGTRLTVV.

The V and J genes are TRBV11-3 and TRBJ1-1; possibly TRBD1 for D (5 bases). Germline CDR1 is SGHNT and CDR2 is YENEEA. V lost 5 bases and J 7 bases, leaving 20 bases between the germline ends. This CDR3 spans 15 amino acids. In DNA form, the CDR3 reads TGTGCCAGCAGCCTTAGTGGTAAGGGGCTTGGTGAAGCTTTCTTT. It yields the protein CASSLSGKGLGEAFF. Using reference TRBV11-3 and TRBJ1-1 for the parts outside the CDR3, the full variable domain is EAGVVQSPRYKIIEKKQPVAFWCNPISGHNTLYWYLQNLGQGPELLIRYENEEAVDDSQLPKDRFSAERLKGVDSTLKIQPAELGDSAVYLCASSLSGKGLGEAFFGQGTRLTVV.

The V call is TRBV2, the J call TRBJ2-7; possible D gene TRBD2, 5 bases. With 5 bases removed from V and 3 bases from J, the gap between germline ends came to 14 bases. Germline-derived CDR1 and CDR2 are SNHLY and FYNNEI. The CDR3 runs 14 residues. CDR3 loop: CASSYLERGYEQYF. The CDR3 DNA sequence: TGTGCCAGCAGTTACCTCGAACGGGGCTACGAGCAGTACTTC. Supplemented by reference TRBV2 and TRBJ2-7, the full variable domain reads EPEVTQTPSHQVTQMGQEVILRCVPISNHLYFYWYRQILGQKVEFLVSFYNNEISEKSEIFDDQFSVERPDGSNFTLKIRSTKLEDSAMYFCASSYLERGYEQYFGPGTRLTVT.

CDR3 coding DNA: TGTGCCAGCAGCACAACAGGGGGGGAAAAACTGTTTTTT. It codes for CASSTTGGEKLFF. The rearrangement uses TRBV7-2 and TRBJ1-4; 8 nucleotides align to TRBD1. Trimming took 5 bases from V and 8 from J; bases not matched to a gene: 4. The CDR3 is 13 residues long. The germline CDR1 and CDR2 sequences are SGHTA and FQGNSA.